The clone carrying this T cell receptor (beta chain) was counted only a few times. The antigen is not known. This sample is part of a study of T cells in Graves' hyperthyroidism and ophthalmopathy. Study-wide context: Peripheral blood specimens were obtained at initial diagnosis, prior to any treatment. General study results and limits: Blood also showed most of the thyroid clonotypes that were expanded above 0.001.

Patients between 18 and 65 years old had hyperthyroidism, newly diagnosed and lasting under 2 months. The PBMCs studied were ones that came from roughly 9.1 ml fresh peripheral blood. Amplified TCR beta CDR3 regions derived from RNA transcripts. HTBI primers were the set used in a first-round RT-PCR of the TCR CDR3. TCRdb reprocessed the multiplex PCR reads via MiXCR and lists one record per CDR3 protein. The table includes around 700,000 distinct CDR3 sequences, about 35% detected once. The ends were cut back, 6 bases at V and 4 bases at J, with 21 bases in the middle. This CDR3 is built from 16 residues. In germline, CDR1 is MNHNS, CDR2 SASEGT.

The V and J genes are TRBV6-1 and TRBJ1-2; no clear D gene. The TCR was taken from a woman in her thirties or forties with Graves' hyperthyroidism. Material for sequencing was blood. Here the CDR3 DNA reads TGTGCCAGCAGGGCCCCAGGACCCCGAAACGGCTATGGCTACACCTTC. This sequence encodes CASRAPGPRNGYGYTF.